A selection of T cell receptor beta chains follows, all from one sample in a study of breast tumors, draining lymph nodes, adjacent tissues. A single record per CDR3 protein comes from TCRdb applying MiXCR to the multiplex PCR reads. Of around 25,000 distinct CDR3 sequences listed, approximately 23% are singletons. What was sequenced was breast tumor tissue. All receptors come from a female donor with breast cancer. Some clones in this sample may be carry-over from other donors' samples. Both conserved end residues are part of each CDR3. Each record gives: clone size, D gene, J gene, V gene, CDR3 protein, CDR3 DNA. D genes are given only for firm matches. Clone sizes are given selectively: once, few, many, or a class where the clone is expanded.

clone_size: many
d_call: TRBD2
j_call: TRBJ2-7
v_call: TRBV12-3/TRBV12-4
cdr3_aa: CASSLGEGPNYEQYF
cdr3_nt: TGTGCCAGCAGTTTGGGGGAGGGACCCAACTACGAGCAGTACTTC

clone_size: many
d_call: .
j_call: TRBJ2-7
v_call: TRBV11-2
cdr3_aa: CASSLGEAVGQYF
cdr3_nt: TGTGCCAGCAGCTTAGGTGAGGCGGTAGGGCAGTACTTC

clone_size: many
d_call: .
j_call: TRBJ1-2
v_call: TRBV12-3/TRBV12-4
cdr3_aa: CASSQTEANYGYTF
cdr3_nt: TGTGCCAGCAGCCAGACAGAAGCTAACTATGGCTACACCTTC

clone_size: many
d_call: .
j_call: TRBJ2-2
v_call: TRBV5-5
cdr3_aa: CASSLGHLNTGELFF
cdr3_nt: TGTGCCAGCAGCCTGGGACACTTGAACACCGGGGAGCTGTTTTTT

clone_size: few
d_call: TRBD1
j_call: TRBJ1-2
v_call: TRBV7-8
cdr3_aa: CASSRDRGAYGYTF
cdr3_nt: TGTGCCAGCAGCCGAGACAGGGGAGCCTATGGCTACACCTTC

clone_size: many
d_call: TRBD2
j_call: TRBJ2-5
v_call: TRBV4-2
cdr3_aa: CASSQHPSGQETQYF
cdr3_nt: TGTGCCAGCAGCCAACACCCTAGCGGGCAAGAGACCCAGTACTTC

clone_size: medium-sized
d_call: .
j_call: TRBJ2-1
v_call: TRBV20-1
cdr3_aa: CSALFRGFPYNEQFF
cdr3_nt: TGCAGTGCGTTATTCAGGGGTTTCCCCTACAATGAGCAGTTCTTC

clone_size: many
d_call: .
j_call: TRBJ2-3
v_call: TRBV6-6
cdr3_aa: CASSAPLTGSTDTQYF
cdr3_nt: TGTGCCAGCAGTGCCCCCTTGACAGGTAGCACAGATACGCAGTATTTT

clone_size: .
d_call: TRBD2
j_call: TRBJ2-1
v_call: TRBV10-3
cdr3_aa: CAISEGASGRDNEQFF
cdr3_nt: TGTGCCATCAGTGAGGGGGCTAGCGGGAGAGATAATGAGCAGTTCTTC

clone_size: medium-sized
d_call: .
j_call: TRBJ2-7
v_call: TRBV12-3/TRBV12-4
cdr3_aa: CASSLGHYEQYF
cdr3_nt: TGTGCCAGCAGTTTGGGGCATTACGAGCAGTACTTC

clone_size: .
d_call: .
j_call: TRBJ2-1
v_call: TRBV6-5
cdr3_aa: CASSYSMGGGRYNEQFF
cdr3_nt: TGTGCCAGCAGTTACTCGATGGGAGGGGGGAGATACAATGAGCAGTTCTTC

clone_size: many
d_call: .
j_call: TRBJ2-7
v_call: TRBV5-4
cdr3_aa: CASSLAEGAYEQYF
cdr3_nt: TGTGCCAGCAGCTTGGCCGAGGGAGCCTACGAGCAGTACTTC

clone_size: many
d_call: .
j_call: TRBJ2-7
v_call: TRBV15
cdr3_aa: CATSRASGVYEQYF
cdr3_nt: TGTGCCACCAGCAGAGCCAGCGGAGTCTACGAGCAGTACTTC

clone_size: many
d_call: TRBD2
j_call: TRBJ2-7
v_call: TRBV5-1
cdr3_aa: CASSLVSGGYEQYF
cdr3_nt: TGCGCCAGCAGCTTGGTCAGCGGGGGCTACGAGCAGTACTTC

clone_size: many
d_call: .
j_call: TRBJ1-3
v_call: TRBV6-6
cdr3_aa: CASSYWDPLKAGNTIYF
cdr3_nt: TGTGCCAGCAGTTACTGGGACCCTCTAAAGGCTGGAAACACCATATATTTT

clone_size: .
d_call: .
j_call: TRBJ1-1
v_call: TRBV29-1
cdr3_aa: CSVRRGMNTEAFF
cdr3_nt: TGCAGCGTTCGACGGGGAATGAACACTGAAGCTTTCTTT

clone_size: medium-sized
d_call: .
j_call: TRBJ1-3
v_call: TRBV11-2
cdr3_aa: CASSPRPSGNTIYF
cdr3_nt: TGTGCCAGCAGCCCCAGACCCTCTGGAAACACCATATATTTT

clone_size: many
d_call: .
j_call: TRBJ2-7
v_call: TRBV7-7
cdr3_aa: CASSLGTAYEQYF
cdr3_nt: TGTGCTAGCAGCTTAGGGACCGCTTACGAGCAGTACTTC

clone_size: many
d_call: .
j_call: TRBJ2-1
v_call: TRBV6-1
cdr3_aa: CASSERDSAYNEQFF
cdr3_nt: TGTGCCAGCAGTGAAAGGGACTCCGCTTACAATGAGCAGTTCTTC

clone_size: many
d_call: .
j_call: TRBJ2-1
v_call: TRBV11-3
cdr3_aa: CASSSGSSSYNEQFF
cdr3_nt: TGTGCCAGCAGCTCTGGGTCGAGCTCCTACAATGAGCAGTTCTTC

clone_size: many
d_call: .
j_call: TRBJ2-7
v_call: TRBV5-1
cdr3_aa: CASSSDSSSYEQYF
cdr3_nt: TGCGCCAGCAGCTCGGACAGCAGCTCCTACGAGCAGTACTTC

clone_size: many
d_call: .
j_call: TRBJ2-7
v_call: TRBV20-1
cdr3_aa: CSATHRGSSYEQYF
cdr3_nt: TGCAGTGCTACCCACAGAGGGAGTTCCTACGAGCAGTACTTC